This T cell receptor beta chain was retrieved from a study of T-cell memory formation after mild COVID-19. General study findings and limits: What remained unconfirmed was the SARS-CoV-2 specificity of second-wave clones peaking on day 37.

The TCR alpha and TCR beta cDNA libraries, bearing sample barcodes and UMIs, were generated by 5'RACE using constant-segment primers. Each CDR3 protein gets one entry after TCRdb re-called the 5' RACE reads with MiXCR. The sample yields roughly 350,000 distinct CDR3 sequences, about 13% seen once. On this clonotype itself: Its antigen is unknown.

CDR1 SNHLY and CDR2 FYNNEI come from the germline V gene. This CDR3 contains 14 residues. Between the trimmed V and J ends, which lost 8 bases and 6 bases, there was a span of 14 bases. V and J are TRBV2 and TRBJ1-6; D is unclear. This sequence originates from a man aged 18-30 years who had mild COVID-19 (a few samples of this study predate the infection). Cell type and time point are not known. Input material: PBMCs or a T cell subset sorted from them (not recorded which). The CDR3 sequence is CASGGSSGNSPLHF. The DNA for the CDR3 is TGTGCCAGCGGAGGGAGTTCGGGTAATTCACCCCTCCACTTT. Filled out from reference TRBV2 and TRBJ1-6, the complete variable domain reads EPEVTQTPSHQVTQMGQEVILRCVPISNHLYFYWYRQILGQKVEFLVSFYNNEISEKSEIFDDQFSVERPDGSNFTLKIRSTKLEDSAMYFCASGGSSGNSPLHFGNGTRLTVT.